This TCR beta chain appears in the sequencing data of a study of Ad26.COV2.S vaccination and SARS-CoV-2 variants. Study-level findings and limits: Comparable non-spike TCR breadth was observed in vaccine and placebo recipients. Recipients given vaccine exceeded placebo recipients in spike-specific TCR breadth.

Treatment reported: about 20 received Ad26.COV2.S at low or high dose, single or two shots; five or six received placebo; per-sample allocation not given. Specimens were obtained on day 63 following the first vaccine or placebo injection. The protocol was immunoSEQ multiplex PCR, while the TCRdb copy is restricted to in-frame clones and leaves out a portion. The sample lists around 400,000 clones; 89% were seen once. Germline CDR1 reads MNHEY; CDR2 reads SMNVEV (reference sequence). Unmatched junction bases numbered 6, after V lost 6 bases and J lost 5 bases. There are 15 residues in the CDR3. Concerning this clone: Its matching antigen is unknown.

This TCR derives from a person aged 18 to 65 who received the Ad26.COV2.S COVID-19 vaccine or a placebo. Here the sequenced sample was peripheral blood, taken in a trial of Ad26.COV2.S vaccine versus placebo. The V gene is TRBV27, the J gene TRBJ2-3; TRBD2 matches at 12 bases. The CDR3 sequence is CASRRLAGDGDTQYF. In nucleotides, the CDR3 is TGTGCCAGCAGGAGACTAGCGGGGGACGGAGATACGCAGTATTTT.